A single sample is the source of the 9 T cell receptor beta chains below, sequenced in a study of shared clonotypes between healthy human individuals. The repertoire was sequenced with immunoSEQ multiplex PCR; TCRdb's copy has only in-frame clones and lacks some. This sample has approximately 1.1 million clones, with 75% to 85% found just once. The sequenced sample was memory CD4+ T cells from PBMCs. Subset defined: CD45RA-negative fraction. These receptors came from a man aged 18 to 30 in good health. Some clones in this sample may be carry-over from other donors' samples.

This clone came up a few times. The DNA of the CDR3 is TGCGCCAGCAGCCGAAGCAGGGGCCAGAACACTGAAGCTTTCTTT. It codes for CASSRSRGQNTEAFF. V gene TRBV4-1 combines with J gene TRBJ1-1; TRBD1 might be the D (6 bases). The CDR3 is 15 residues long. V lost 4 bases and J 1 base, leaving 13 bases between the germline ends. Germline CDR1 MGHRA, CDR2 YSYEKL.

The chain links TRBV5-1 to TRBJ2-2; D possibly corresponds to TRBD2 (5 bases). This CDR3 has 16 residues. Trimming shortened V by 4 bases and J by 6 bases, and 19 bases separated the two germline ends. Per the germline V gene, CDR1 is SGHRS and CDR2 is YFSETQ. The CDR3, as DNA: TGCGCCAGCAGCCCCCGGACCTCTCGGGGTTCCGGGGAGCTGTTTTTT. Translation gives CASSPRTSRGSGELFF.

Concerning this clone itself: At the DNA level, this CDR3 is encoded by other sequences in the same sample as well. V is TRBV4-1 and J is TRBJ2-2; a possible D gene is TRBD2 (5 bases). Trimming left V 1 base short and J 6 bases short, with 9 bases between. CDR3 length equals 14 residues. In germline, CDR1 is MGHRA, CDR2 YSYEKL. The CDR3 loop is CASSQVGSAGELFF. For the CDR3, the DNA is TGCGCCAGCAGCCAAGTTGGGAGCGCCGGGGAGCTGTTTTTT.

This chain joins TRBV5-1 and TRBJ1-4; D not resolved. Trimming left V 0 bases short and J 8 bases short, with 5 bases between. The CDR3 covers 12 residues. Germline CDR1 reads SGHRS; CDR2 reads YFSETQ. The CDR3 region is CASSLDREKLFF. The CDR3 coding sequence is TGCGCCAGCAGCTTGGACAGAGAAAAACTGTTTTTT.

This clone showed up just a few times. The gene calls are TRBV19 and TRBJ2-7; the D is unclear. Germline CDR1 is LNHDA and CDR2 is SQIVND (reference sequence). Deletions cut 7 bases from V and 2 bases from J, with 12 bases between. This CDR3 contains 13 residues. Written as DNA, the CDR3 is TGTGCCAGTATGTCACTACTTACCTACGAGCAGTACTTC. Amino acid sequence: CASMSLLTYEQYF.

The CDR3 is CASTRLVKGELFF. DNA of the CDR3: TGTGCCAGCACACGACTAGTCAAAGGGGAGCTGTTTTTT. V gene TRBV27 combines with J gene TRBJ2-2, with a weak D call TRBD2 (6 bases). CDR3 length: 13 residues. V lost 7 bases and J 8 bases, leaving 14 bases between the germline ends. Germline assignment: CDR1 MNHEY and CDR2 SMNVEV (reference sequence).

Concerning this clone itself: Other nucleotide sequences from this sample produce the same CDR3. V usage is TRBV18 and J usage is TRBJ2-6; the D is unclear. Germline CDR1 is KGHSH and CDR2 is LQKENI. CDR3 length equals 15 residues. V lost 3 bases, J lost 0 bases, and 6 bases lay in between. CDR3 sequence reads: CASSPQTSGANVLTF. CDR3 sequence (DNA): TGTGCCAGCTCACCTCAGACCTCTGGGGCCAACGTCCTGACTTTC.

V gene TRBV7-9 combines with J gene TRBJ2-2; TRBD2 is a possible D gene (5 bases). CDR1 is SEHNR and CDR2 is FQNEAQ in the germline V gene (reference sequence). V was trimmed by 7 bases and J by 6 bases, leaving 21 bases between them. The CDR3 runs 16 residues. This CDR3 reads CASIADRATRAGELFF. DNA for the CDR3: TGTGCCAGCATCGCGGATAGGGCGACGCGGGCCGGGGAGCTGTTTTTT.

In regard to this clone: Just one base apart from a much larger clone, this may be a read error. The chain couples TRBV4-3 to TRBJ1-3; the match to TRBD1 covers 7 bases. The V segment lost 3 bases and the J segment 1 base; nucleotides outside the gene matches: 0. CDR1 LGHNA and CDR2 YSLEER come from the germline V gene. The CDR3 has 14 residues. The CDR3 spells CASSQTGSGNTIYF. The CDR3 DNA follows: TGCGCCAGCAGCCAGACAGGGTCTGGAAACACCATATATTTT.